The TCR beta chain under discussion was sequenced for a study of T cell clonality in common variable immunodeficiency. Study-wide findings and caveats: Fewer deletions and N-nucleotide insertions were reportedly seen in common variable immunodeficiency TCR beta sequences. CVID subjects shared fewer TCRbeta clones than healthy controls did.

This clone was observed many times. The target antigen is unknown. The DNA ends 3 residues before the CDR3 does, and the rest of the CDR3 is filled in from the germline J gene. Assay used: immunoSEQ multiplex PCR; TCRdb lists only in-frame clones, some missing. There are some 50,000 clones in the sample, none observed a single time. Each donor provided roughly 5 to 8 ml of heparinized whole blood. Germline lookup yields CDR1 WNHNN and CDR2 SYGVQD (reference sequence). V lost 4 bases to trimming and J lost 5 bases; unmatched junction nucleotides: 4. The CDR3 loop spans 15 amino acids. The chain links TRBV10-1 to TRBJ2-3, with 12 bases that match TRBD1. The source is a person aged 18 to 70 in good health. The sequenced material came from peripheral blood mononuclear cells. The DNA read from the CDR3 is TGCGCCAGCAGTGGAGGGACAGGGGGCGTAGATACG. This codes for CASSGGTGGVDT. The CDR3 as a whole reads CASSGGTGGVDTQYF.